This entry lists 8 T cell receptor beta chains sequenced from one sample in a study of a mutant IDH1 vaccine in newly diagnosed glioma. No antigen is known for these receptors. Time point in this sample: week 11, during vaccination. A single vaccine dose contained 300 ug of mutant IDH1 20-mer peptide, and topical imiquimod was used with it. Sequencing was performed with immunoSEQ multiplex PCR; in TCRdb, only in-frame clones are kept and a portion is missing. The sample consists of around 40,000 clones, 84% of them appearing once. Material: PBMCs, obtained from a glioma patient whose treatment included an IDH1 peptide vaccine. These receptors were taken from a man in his forties with glioma.

The chain is built from TRBV6-1 and TRBJ1-1; 8 bases match TRBD1. The CDR3 is made up of 15 amino acids. V dropped 0 bases and J dropped 8; count of bases not matched to a gene: 8. Germline CDR1 and CDR2: MNHNS and SASEGT. CDR3: CASSEARTGLFEAFF. The CDR3 nucleotides read TGTGCCAGCAGTGAAGCAAGGACAGGGCTCTTCGAAGCTTTCTTT.

V usage is TRBV5-1 and J usage is TRBJ1-3; D not resolved. V was clipped by 4 bases and J by 1 base, with 6 bases between them. Germline lookup yields CDR1 SGHRS and CDR2 YFSETQ. The CDR3 is 13 residues long. The CDR3, as DNA: TGCGCCAGCAGCCCCGGGTCTGGAAACACCATATATTTT. Translating gives CASSPGSGNTIYF.

The rearrangement uses TRBV5-4 and TRBJ2-5; possibly TRBD1 for D (5 bases). This CDR3 contains 13 residues. V was clipped by 5 bases and J by 2 bases, with 10 bases between them. Germline CDR1 is SGHNT and CDR2 is YYREEE (reference sequence). CDR3 residues: CASRHRLQETQYF. CDR3 nucleotides: TGTGCCAGCAGGCACAGGCTGCAAGAGACCCAGTACTTC.

The rearrangement uses TRBV9 and TRBJ2-7, with a tentative D call TRBD1 (6 bases). V dropped 0 bases and J dropped 0 bases, with 10 bases sitting between them. This CDR3 has 15 residues. Germline V lookup: CDR1 SGDLS, CDR2 YYNGEE. The CDR3 region has the DNA TGTGCCAGCAGCGTAGGGGACATCAGCTCCTACGAGCAGTACTTC. The encoded protein is CASSVGDISSYEQYF.

This clone was picked up one time. The rearrangement uses TRBV7-9 and TRBJ2-3; 9 bases agree with TRBD2. This CDR3 spans 15 amino acids. Germline loops: CDR1 SEHNR, CDR2 FQNEAQ (reference sequence). V lost 5 bases and J lost 2; bases outside the gene matches: 5. In nucleotides, the CDR3 is TGTGCCAGCAGCCGACTAGCGGAGGTCACAGATACGCAGTATTTT. Translating it yields CASSRLAEVTDTQYF.

This chain links TRBV6-4 with TRBJ2-1, with a tentative D call TRBD2 (5 bases). The germline V gene has CDR1 MRHNA and CDR2 SNTAGT. This CDR3 is built from 13 residues. V lost 0 bases, J lost 8 bases, and 8 bases lay in between. The CDR3 DNA reads as TGTGCCAGCAGTGACTCGGAGGTCCATGAGCAGTTCTTC. Its translation: CASSDSEVHEQFF.

The chain uses TRBV7-9 and TRBJ2-2; D perhaps matches TRBD2 (5 bases). Germline CDR1 SEHNR, CDR2 FQNEAQ (reference sequence). The germline V and J ends were trimmed by 7 bases and 3 bases, with 9 bases remaining between them. The CDR3 is made up of 13 amino acids. CDR3 sequence (DNA): TGTGCCAGCACCCGGGGAGACACCGGGGAGCTGTTTTTT. It is translated as CASTRGDTGELFF. Combining the CDR3 with reference TRBV7-9 and TRBJ2-2 gives the whole variable domain DTGVSQNPRHKITKRGQNVTFRCDPISEHNRLYWYRQTLGQGPEFLTYFQNEAQLEKSRLLSDRFSAERPKGSFSTLEIQRTEQGDSAMYLCASTRGDTGELFFGEGSRLTVL.

To note about this clone: The junction departs from germline at one end; a sequencing error may be responsible. This chain joins TRBV6-5 and TRBJ2-1, with D tentatively TRBD1 (6 bases). Germline CDR1 and CDR2: MNHEY and SVGAGI. This CDR3 contains 15 residues. CDR3 in amino acids: CASSHSDSKYNEQFF. CDR3 coding DNA: TGTGCCAGCAGTCACTCGGACAGTAAATACAATGAGCAGTTCTTC.